This TCR beta chain was observed in a study of breast tumors, draining lymph nodes, adjacent tissues. The study's findings and limits: Tumor and nontumor repertoires were significantly more similar in luminal-like than in basal-like breast cancer. Tumor TCR diversity was below lymph nodes but above nontumor tissue. Data fit most tumor T cells coming from lymph node, expanding in tumor. That most tumor T cells come from lymph nodes remained unproven.

TCRdb itself ran the multiplex PCR reads through MiXCR, one entry per CDR3 protein. The sample holds about 200,000 distinct CDR3 sequences, 30% to 35% seen once. In its sample, this clonotype was seen many times. Its antigen is unidentified. Breast cancer patients provided tissue from their axillary draining lymph nodes. CDR3 size: 14 residues. Germline lookup yields CDR1 DFQATT and CDR2 SNEGSKA (reference sequence). V shed 6 bases, J shed 1 base, and the junction held 9 bases outside the gene matches. The sequenced material came from axillary lymph node tissue. This clonotype was obtained from a female donor with breast cancer. Some clones in this sample may be carry-over from other donors' samples. This sequence joins TRBV20-1 and TRBJ2-7; 7 positions match TRBD2. The CDR3 is CSAERGGSSYEQYF. DNA for the CDR3: TGCAGTGCGGAACGTGGCGGGAGTTCCTACGAGCAGTACTTC.